This T cell receptor (beta chain) was identified in a study of T cells in Graves' hyperthyroidism and ophthalmopathy (dated by TCRdb to about 2019). A note on the overall study: To identify distinguishing TCR V-J signatures, a discovery cohort of about 95 patients was used, comprising 40 to 45 with Graves' ophthalmopathy and around 60 with stable Graves' hyperthyroidism. Prospective prediction of ophthalmopathy was tested in an independent validation cohort consisting of some 20 hyperthyroidism patients and approximately 16 patients who later progressed to ophthalmopathy. The roughly 100 discovery patients were randomly split 7:3 into training and test sets. In more than five Graves' hyperthyroidism patients, the study also compared T-cell repertoires from thyroid tissue with T-cell repertoires from blood. After blood sampling, hyperthyroidism patients were treated with methimazole at a starting dose of 30 mg daily, and ophthalmopathy patients were treated with high-dose intravenous methylprednisolone. According to the paper, TCR Vbeta CDR3 sequencing was carried out on approximately 140 peripheral blood samples, which came from fewer than 50 ophthalmopathy, some 73 hyperthyroidism and roughly 17 progressor patients.

General study outcomes and caveats: No statistical method was used to fix the sample size in advance, and group allocation was not hidden from the investigators. During validation, the model predicted progression to ophthalmopathy a median of approximately 6.5 months ahead of onset, with roughly 65% sensitivity and 72.22% specificity. Most expanded thyroid clonotypes (frequency above 0.001) were also detected in blood, a finding suggesting that blood repertoires may reflect thyroid immune responses. A model built on a 13 V-J signature distinguished ophthalmopathy from stable hyperthyroidism, reaching around 88% sensitivity and 81% to 83% specificity in cross-validation and 80%/75% in testing.

A patient counted as having stable Graves' hyperthyroidism if no progression to ophthalmopathy occurred over 18 months of follow-up. Hyperthyroidism patients were aged 18 to 65 years and newly diagnosed, with disease duration of less than 2 months. Patients with uncontrolled infections, other autoimmune diseases, pregnancy or lactation were excluded. Clinical symptoms, serum thyroxine and TRAb, thyroid ultrasound, and orbital computed tomography formed the basis for the diagnoses. Total RNA was extracted using Trizol reagent, and RNA quality was assessed on an Agilent 2100 Bioanalyzer. About this clonotype itself: Its antigen is unknown. Base quality data are lacking; no much larger clone is found one base away.

The TCR beta CDR3 regions were amplified from the RNA transcripts. A first-round RT-PCR of the TCR CDR3 used the HTBI primer set with the Qiagen OneStep RT-PCR kit. Libraries were constructed in a second round of multiplex PCR, after which size selection and purification were performed. Libraries were sequenced paired-end with 100 bp reads on an Illumina HiSeq2000. On the study's bioinformatics: SOAPnuke was used to process the raw data, with reads discarded if the reads contained adapters or uncalled bases, had a mean Phred below 15, or lacked an exact constant-primer or identifier match. COPE v1.2.5 was used to merge high-quality paired reads, and clonotypes were defined as unique nucleotide sequences. MiTCR v1.1 was used to align the clonotypes against IMGT TRBV, TRBD and TRBJ reference segments. The analysis included only V-J combinations with a frequency above 0.0001, which together covered over 98% of the repertoires. The TCS score was defined as the ratio of F50 (clonal expansion) to E x V (chaos), calculated using BLOSUM62-based TCRdist between CDR3 peptides within each V-J. Welch's t-statistics and random forest reduced around 550 V-J features to about 13, which were used in a naive Bayes classifier (R e1071). Thyroid-blood repertoire similarity was quantified with the Morisita-Horn index. TCRdb handled the public reads itself, with Q25 trimming in fastp and clone calling in MiXCR, and kept productive beta chains. All rows with the same CDR3 protein become a single entry with the most common DNA and genes. TCRdb, not the original authors, processed these V and J calls. For this sample there are around 580,000 distinct CDR3 sequences; about half appear just once. The ten largest account for roughly 8.2% of the sample.

From the cysteine through the phenylalanine, the CDR3 covers 14 amino acids. Only the CDR3 portion is preserved as DNA: 42 bases, with reading frame beginning at the first base. The germline V gene provides CDR1 SGHTA and CDR2 FQGNSA. Clipping removes 5 bases from V and 7 bases from J, with 8 as the unmatched junction base count. The V and J segments used are TRBV7-2 and TRBJ1-2; TRBD1 lines up with 9 middle nucleotides. The sequence derives from a woman aged 18-29 years with Graves' hyperthyroidism. Sequenced material: peripheral blood or thyroid tissue (not recorded which). The sequenced DNA: TGTGCCAGCAGCCGAAGGACAGGGGCGTTTGGCTACACCTTC. The encoded protein is CASSRRTGAFGYTF.